This T cell receptor beta chain comes out of a study of blood T cell repertoires in COVID-19. As for the study in general: The study drew acute and convalescent COVID-19 samples from the United States, Italy and Spain. T cells, B-cell-depleted T cells, or PBMCs provided the cDNA or gDNA that served as material.

The CDR3 runs 12 residues. V gave up 10 bases and J gave up 6 bases, with 15 bases separating them. From germline, CDR1 is SNHLY and CDR2 FYNNEI. In the authors' methods: For nucleated cells, counts were estimated from reference gene primer amplification. TCRdb keeps only in-frame clones here, not all; method: immunoSEQ multiplex PCR. That table furnishes V, J and clone size, whereas the DNA furnished D and trimming. Altogether 75,000 to 100,000 clones are present, over 70% being singletons, with the ten largest covering around 4.5%. The specimen was peripheral blood. V gene TRBV2 combines with J gene TRBJ1-1; tentative D call: TRBD1 (5 bases). This receptor was identified in a man between 60 and 70 years old with acute or convalescent COVID-19. The CDR3 DNA reads TGTGCCACAACCGGGGGACGGCCTGAAGCTTTCTTT. Translated: CATTGGRPEAFF.